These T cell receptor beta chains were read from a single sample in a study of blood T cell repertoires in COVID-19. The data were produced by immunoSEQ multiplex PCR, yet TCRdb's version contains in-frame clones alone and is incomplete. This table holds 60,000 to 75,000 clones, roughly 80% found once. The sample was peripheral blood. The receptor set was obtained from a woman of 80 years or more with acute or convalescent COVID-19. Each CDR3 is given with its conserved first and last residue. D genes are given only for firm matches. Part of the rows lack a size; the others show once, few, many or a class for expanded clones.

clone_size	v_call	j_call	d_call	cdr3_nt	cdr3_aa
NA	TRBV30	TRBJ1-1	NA	TGTGCCTGGAGTGTACGGGAGTTAGGAGCTTTCTTT	CAWSVRELGAFF
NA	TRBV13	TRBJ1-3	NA	TGTGCCAGCAGCTCGGGGGGCGGAAACACCATATATTTT	CASSSGGGNTIYF
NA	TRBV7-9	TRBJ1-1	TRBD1	TGTGCCAGCAGCTCAGACAGGGTAGGCACTGAAGCTTTCTTT	CASSSDRVGTEAFF
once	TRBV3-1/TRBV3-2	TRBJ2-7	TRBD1	TGTGCCAGCAGTTCCGGGACAGGGGAACCCTACGAGCAGTACTTC	CASSSGTGEPYEQYF
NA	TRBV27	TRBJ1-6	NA	TGTGCCAGCAGTTTTGGCCTCAATTCACCCCTCCACTTT	CASSFGLNSPLHF
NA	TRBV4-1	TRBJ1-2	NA	TGCGCCAGCAGCCAAGACCCGGGTTCTTGGAACTATGGCTACACCTTC	CASSQDPGSWNYGYTF
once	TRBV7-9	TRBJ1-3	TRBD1	TGTGCCAGCAGCCAGGGACAGGAGGGAAACACCATATATTTT	CASSQGQEGNTIYF
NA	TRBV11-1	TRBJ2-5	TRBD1	TGTGCCAGCAGCGACAGGGAAAGGGGTCAGACCCAGTACTTC	CASSDRERGQTQYF
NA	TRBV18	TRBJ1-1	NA	TGTGCCAGCTCACCAACAGGGTTAGGTACTGAAGCTTTCTTT	CASSPTGLGTEAFF
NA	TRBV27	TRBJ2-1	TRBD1	TGTGCCAGCAGTGCGGACAGGGTGAATGAGCAGTTCTTC	CASSADRVNEQFF
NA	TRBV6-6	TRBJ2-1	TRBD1	TGTGCCAGCAGAGAGGGACAGCCTTACAATGAGCAGTTCTTC	CASREGQPYNEQFF
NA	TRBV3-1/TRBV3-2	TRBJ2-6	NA	TGTGCCAGCAGCCCCAGCCCGGGGACTGGGGCCAACGTCCTGACTTTC	CASSPSPGTGANVLTF
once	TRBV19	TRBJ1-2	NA	TGTGCCAGTAGTGCAAAACAGGGATCAAACTATGGCTACACCTTC	CASSAKQGSNYGYTF
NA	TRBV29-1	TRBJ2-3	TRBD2	TGCAGCGTTAGGGGTCAACTAGCGGGGGCTTCCCGCCGCACAGATACGCAGTATTTT	CSVRGQLAGASRRTDTQYF
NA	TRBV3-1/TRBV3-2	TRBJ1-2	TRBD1	TGTGCCAGCAGCCCCGGGGACAGGCTAGTTTATGGCTACACCTTC	CASSPGDRLVYGYTF
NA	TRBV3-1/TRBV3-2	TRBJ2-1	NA	TGTGCCAGCAGCCAATGGGCCACGATGGAGCAGTTCTTC	CASSQWATMEQFF
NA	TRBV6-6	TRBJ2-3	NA	TGTGCCAGCAGTTATTCAGGAGATACGCAGTATTTT	CASSYSGDTQYF
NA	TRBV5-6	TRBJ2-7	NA	TGTGCCAGCAGCTTGGAATACAGTTACGAGCAGTACTTC	CASSLEYSYEQYF
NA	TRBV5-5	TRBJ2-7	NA	TGTGCCAGCAGCTTGGGCAGGGGACCTTACGAGCAGTACTTC	CASSLGRGPYEQYF
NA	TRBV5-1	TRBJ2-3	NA	TGCGCCAGCAGCTTATTATCGGGTACAGATACGCAGTATTTT	CASSLLSGTDTQYF
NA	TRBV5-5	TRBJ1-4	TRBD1	TGTGCCAGCAGCTTAAGGGGACAGGGGGCTGTTAATGAAAAACTGTTTTTT	CASSLRGQGAVNEKLFF
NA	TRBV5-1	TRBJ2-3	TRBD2	TGCGCCAGCAGCTTGACTAGCGGGGGCACAGATACGCAGTATTTT	CASSLTSGGTDTQYF
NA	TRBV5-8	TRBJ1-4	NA	TGTGCCAGCAGTCTGGGCCAGGGGACTAACGATGAAAAACTGTTTTTT	CASSLGQGTNDEKLFF
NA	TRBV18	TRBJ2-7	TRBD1	TGTGCCAGCTCACCGAGACAGGGCTACGAGCAGTACTTC	CASSPRQGYEQYF
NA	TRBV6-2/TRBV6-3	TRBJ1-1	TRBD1	TGTGCCAGCAGTGACCGACAGGGAGGTACTGAAGCTTTCTTT	CASSDRQGGTEAFF
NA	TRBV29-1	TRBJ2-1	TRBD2	TGCAGCGTTGAGGCTAGCGGGAGCTCCTACAATGAGCAGTTCTTC	CSVEASGSSYNEQFF
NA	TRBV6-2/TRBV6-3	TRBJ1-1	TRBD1	TGTGCCAGCAGTAATGGACAGGGGAACACTGAAGCTTTCTTT	CASSNGQGNTEAFF
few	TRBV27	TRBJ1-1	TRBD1	TGTGCCAGCAGTTTTGCAGGGGGCTCGAACACTGAAGCTTTCTTT	CASSFAGGSNTEAFF
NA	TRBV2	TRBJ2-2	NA	TGTGCCAGCCTCCGGACAGATGTAACCGGGGAGCTGTTTTTT	CASLRTDVTGELFF
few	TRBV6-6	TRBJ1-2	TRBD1	TGTGCCAGCAGTAAAGAACAGGGGGGACCTAGGGGCTACACCTTC	CASSKEQGGPRGYTF
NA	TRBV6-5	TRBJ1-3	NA	TGTGCCAGCAGTTACTCTGAGCAACTCTCTGGAAACACCATATATTTT	CASSYSEQLSGNTIYF